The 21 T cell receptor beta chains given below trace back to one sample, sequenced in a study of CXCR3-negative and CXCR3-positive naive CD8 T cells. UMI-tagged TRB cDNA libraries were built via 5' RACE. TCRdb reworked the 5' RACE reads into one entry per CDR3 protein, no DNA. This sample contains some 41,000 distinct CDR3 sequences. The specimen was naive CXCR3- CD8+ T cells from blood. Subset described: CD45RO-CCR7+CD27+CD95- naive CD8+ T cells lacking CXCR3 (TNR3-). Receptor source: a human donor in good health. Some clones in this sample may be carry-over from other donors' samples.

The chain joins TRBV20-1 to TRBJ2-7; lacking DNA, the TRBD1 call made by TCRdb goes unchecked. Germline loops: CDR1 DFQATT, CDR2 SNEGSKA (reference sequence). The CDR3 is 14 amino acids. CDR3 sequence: CSAGVPVQEYEQYF.

The CDR3 spells CSVVQGGLTYEQYF. The chain joins TRBV29-1 to TRBJ2-7; lacking DNA, the TRBD1 call made by TCRdb goes unchecked. The CDR3 has 14 residues. Germline V CDR1 and CDR2: SQVTM, ANQGSEA.

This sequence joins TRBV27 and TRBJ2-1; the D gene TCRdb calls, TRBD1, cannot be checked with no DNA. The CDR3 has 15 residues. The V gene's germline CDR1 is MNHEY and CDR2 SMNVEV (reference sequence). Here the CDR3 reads CASSRGPLVENEQFF.

The CDR3 sequence is CASRTSGRVEETQYF. This rearrangement joins TRBV28 to TRBJ2-5; the TCRdb D gene call, TRBD2, has no DNA to confirm it. Germline values: CDR1 MDHEN, CDR2 SYDVKM. The CDR3 consists of 15 residues.

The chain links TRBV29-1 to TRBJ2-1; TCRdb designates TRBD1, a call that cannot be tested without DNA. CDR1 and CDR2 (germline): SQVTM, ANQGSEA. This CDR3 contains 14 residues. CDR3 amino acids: CSVEEEVRDNEQFF.

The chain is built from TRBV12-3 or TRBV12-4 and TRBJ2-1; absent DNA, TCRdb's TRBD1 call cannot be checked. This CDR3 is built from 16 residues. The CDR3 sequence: CASSSPDGSSYNEQFF.

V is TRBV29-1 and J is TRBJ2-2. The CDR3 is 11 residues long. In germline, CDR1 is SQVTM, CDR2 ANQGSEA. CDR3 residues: CSVFISGELFF.

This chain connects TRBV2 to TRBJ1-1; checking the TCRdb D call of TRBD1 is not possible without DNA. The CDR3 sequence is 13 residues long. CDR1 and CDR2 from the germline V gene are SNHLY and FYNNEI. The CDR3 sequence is CASSGTGDTEAFF.

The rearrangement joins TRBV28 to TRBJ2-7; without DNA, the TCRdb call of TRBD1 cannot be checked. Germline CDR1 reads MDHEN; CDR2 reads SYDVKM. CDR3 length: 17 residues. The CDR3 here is CASSLGSPYRGSAEQYF.

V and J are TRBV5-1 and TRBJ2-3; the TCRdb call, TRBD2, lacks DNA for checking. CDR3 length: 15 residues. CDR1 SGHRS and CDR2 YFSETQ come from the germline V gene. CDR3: CASSSGLAPADTQYF. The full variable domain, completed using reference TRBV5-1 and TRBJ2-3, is KAGVTQTPRYLIKTRGQQVTLSCSPISGHRSVSWYQQTPGQGLQFLFEYFSETQRNKGNFPGRFSGRQFSNSRSEMNVSTLELGDSALYLCASSSGLAPADTQYFGPGTRLTVL.

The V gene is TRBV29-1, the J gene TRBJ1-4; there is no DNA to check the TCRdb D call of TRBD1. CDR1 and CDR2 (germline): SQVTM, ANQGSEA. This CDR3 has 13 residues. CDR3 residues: CSVRDRSNEKLFF.

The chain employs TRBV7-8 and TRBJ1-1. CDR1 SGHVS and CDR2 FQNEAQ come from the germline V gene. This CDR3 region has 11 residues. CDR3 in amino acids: CASSIDREAFF.

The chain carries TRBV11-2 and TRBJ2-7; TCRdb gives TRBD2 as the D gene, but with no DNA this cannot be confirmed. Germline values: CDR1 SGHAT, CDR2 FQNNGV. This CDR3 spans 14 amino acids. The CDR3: CASSSGLNPYEQYF.

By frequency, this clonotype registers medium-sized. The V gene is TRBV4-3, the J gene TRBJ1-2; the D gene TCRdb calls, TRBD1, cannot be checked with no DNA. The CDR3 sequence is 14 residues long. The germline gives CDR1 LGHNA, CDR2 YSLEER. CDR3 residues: CASSQDRTGDGYTF.

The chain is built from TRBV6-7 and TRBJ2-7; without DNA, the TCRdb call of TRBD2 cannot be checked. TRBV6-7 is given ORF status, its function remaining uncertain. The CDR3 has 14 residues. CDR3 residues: CASSYSGLPYEQYF.

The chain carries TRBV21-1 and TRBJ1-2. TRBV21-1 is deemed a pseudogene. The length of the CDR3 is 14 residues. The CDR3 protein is CASSTGGLNYGYTF.

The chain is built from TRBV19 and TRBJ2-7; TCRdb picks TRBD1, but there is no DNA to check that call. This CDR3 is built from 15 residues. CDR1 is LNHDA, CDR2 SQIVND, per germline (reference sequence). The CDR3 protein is CASSAGQGAFYEQYF.

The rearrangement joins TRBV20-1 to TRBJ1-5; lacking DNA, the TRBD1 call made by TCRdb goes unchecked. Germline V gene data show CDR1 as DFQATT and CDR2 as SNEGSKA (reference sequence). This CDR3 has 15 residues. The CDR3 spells CSARTGLLNNQPQHF.

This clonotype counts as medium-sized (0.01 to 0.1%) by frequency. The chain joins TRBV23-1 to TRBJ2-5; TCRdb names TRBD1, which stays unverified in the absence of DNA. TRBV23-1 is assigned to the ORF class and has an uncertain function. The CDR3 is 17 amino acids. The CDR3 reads CASSQSGDRGLIETQYF.

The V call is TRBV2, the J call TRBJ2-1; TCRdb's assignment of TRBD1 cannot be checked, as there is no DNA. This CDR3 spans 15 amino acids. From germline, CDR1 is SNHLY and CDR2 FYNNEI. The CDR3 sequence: CASSLAGASYNEQFF.

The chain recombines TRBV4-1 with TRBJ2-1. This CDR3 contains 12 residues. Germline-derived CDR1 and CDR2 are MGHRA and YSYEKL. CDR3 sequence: CASSQVTNEQFF.